Below, one T cell receptor beta chain is given with its context. The antigen remains undetermined. This entry belongs to a study of T cell responses to AZD1222 COVID-19 vaccine. The CDR3 loop spans 15 amino acids. CDR1 and CDR2 (germline): MGHDK, SYGVNS. V gave up 2 bases and J gave up 3 bases; unmatched junction bases: 2. Notes on the study in general: Among vaccine-associated CD4 TCRs, coverage spanned spike, with dominance at 160-218 and 743-854. The reported proportion of spike-specific TCRs targeting unmutated variant regions was nearly half. With two AZD1222 doses given, Spike-specific TCR breadth and depth both rose. A mostly white British donor set with more females was recruited, and clonal diversity was possibly underestimated.

This table comes from immunoSEQ multiplex PCR, and its TCRdb copy is limited to in-frame clones, with some not included. This listing includes about 140,000 clones. The clonotype originates from an adult in good health. The J gene is TRBJ1-4, the V gene TRBV25-1, with TRBD1 identical over 8 bases. The sample taken for sequencing was peripheral blood. The CDR3 DNA reads TGTGCCAGCAGTGAAGTCAGGGGGCCTAATGAAAAACTGTTTTTT. It yields the protein CASSEVRGPNEKLFF. Full variable domain (missing parts from reference TRBV25-1 and TRBJ1-4): EADIYQTPRYLVIGTGKKITLECSQTMGHDKMYWYQQDPGMELHLIHYSYGVNSTEKGDLSSESTVSRIRTEHFPLTLESARPSHTSQYLCASSEVRGPNEKLFFGSGTQLSVL.